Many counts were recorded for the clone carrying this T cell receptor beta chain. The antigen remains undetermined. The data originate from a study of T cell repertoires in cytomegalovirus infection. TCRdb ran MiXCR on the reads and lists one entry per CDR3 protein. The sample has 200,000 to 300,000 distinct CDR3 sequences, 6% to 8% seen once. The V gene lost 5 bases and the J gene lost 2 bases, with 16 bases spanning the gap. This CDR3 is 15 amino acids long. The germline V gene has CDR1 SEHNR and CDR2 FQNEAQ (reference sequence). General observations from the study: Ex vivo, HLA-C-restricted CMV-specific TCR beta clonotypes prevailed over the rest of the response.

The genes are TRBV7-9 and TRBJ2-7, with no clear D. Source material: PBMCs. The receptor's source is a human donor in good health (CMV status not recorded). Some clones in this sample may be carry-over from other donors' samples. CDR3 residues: CASSLQIKDAYEQYF. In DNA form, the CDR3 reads TGTGCCAGCAGCCTACAGATTAAGGATGCCTACGAGCAGTACTTC. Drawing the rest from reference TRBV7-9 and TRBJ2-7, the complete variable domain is DTGVSQNPRHKITKRGQNVTFRCDPISEHNRLYWYRQTLGQGPEFLTYFQNEAQLEKSRLLSDRFSAERPKGSFSTLEIQRTEQGDSAMYLCASSLQIKDAYEQYFGPGTRLTVT.